The T cell receptor beta chain described here comes from a study of blood T cell repertoires in COVID-19. As for the study in general: Italy, Spain and the United States were the sources of the convalescent and acute COVID-19 samples.

Patients in Seattle were enrolled during active infection, then followed longitudinally. Assay: immunoSEQ multiplex PCR; the TCRdb copy retains only in-frame clones and omits some. The data show 250,000 to 300,000 clones, with about 86% seen just once and around 13% held by the top ten. The CDR3 is 13 amino acids. This chain joins TRBV21-1 and TRBJ2-3; the tabulated D call, TRBD1, remains unverified against the DNA. TRBV21-1 is flagged as a pseudogene. This sequence was found in a woman between 70 and 85 years old with COVID-19, enrolled during active disease. The source material was peripheral blood. CDR3 amino acids: CAPPGQVTDTQYF. CDR3 nucleotides: TGTGCCCCCCCGGGACAGGTCACAGATACGCAGTATTTT.